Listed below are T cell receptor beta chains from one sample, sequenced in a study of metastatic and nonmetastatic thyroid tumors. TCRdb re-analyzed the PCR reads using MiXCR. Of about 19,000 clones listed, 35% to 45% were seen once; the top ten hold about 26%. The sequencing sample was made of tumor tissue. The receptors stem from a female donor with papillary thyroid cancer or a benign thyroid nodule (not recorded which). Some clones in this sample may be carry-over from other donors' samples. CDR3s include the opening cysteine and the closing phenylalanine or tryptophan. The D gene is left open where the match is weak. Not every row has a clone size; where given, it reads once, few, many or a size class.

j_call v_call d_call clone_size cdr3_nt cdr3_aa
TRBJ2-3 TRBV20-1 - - TGCAGTGCTAGAGATCCACCGCGAGGCACAGATACGCAGTATTTT CSARDPPRGTDTQYF
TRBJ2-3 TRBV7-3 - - TGTGCCAGCAGCTTAGGTCCCGGAGCTTCGGATACGCAGTATTTT CASSLGPGASDTQYF
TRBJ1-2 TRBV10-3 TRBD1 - TGTGCCGCCGTGGGGGGGACAGGCAGGGTCTATGGCTACACCTTC CAAVGGTGRVYGYTF
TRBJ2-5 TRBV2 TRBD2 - TGTGCCAGCAGTGTGGGGACTAGCCAAGAGACCCAGTACTTC CASSVGTSQETQYF
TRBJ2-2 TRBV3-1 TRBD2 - TGTGCCAGCAGCCAAGGCGGGAGGGGTACCGGGGAGCTGTTTTTT CASSQGGRGTGELFF
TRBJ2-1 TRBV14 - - TGTGCCAGCAGCCATAGCGGTTTCTCCTACAATGAGCAGTTCTTC CASSHSGFSYNEQFF
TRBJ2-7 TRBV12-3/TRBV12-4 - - TGTGCCAGCAGTTTAGGGAGCTACGAGCAGTACTTC CASSLGSYEQYF
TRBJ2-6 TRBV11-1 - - TGTGCCAGCAGCTCCGGGTCACACCCGCGCCTCTCTGGGGCCAACGTCCTGACTTTC CASSSGSHPRLSGANVLTF
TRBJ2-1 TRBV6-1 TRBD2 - TGTGCCAGCAGAACTAGCGGGGCCTACAATGAGCAGTTCTTC CASRTSGAYNEQFF
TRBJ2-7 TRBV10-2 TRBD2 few TGCGCCAGCCGCACTAGCGGTAGAGCCTACGAGCAGTACTTC CASRTSGRAYEQYF
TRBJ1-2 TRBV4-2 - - TGTGCCAGCAGCCAAGTCTCCGGATCCTATGGCTACACCTTC CASSQVSGSYGYTF
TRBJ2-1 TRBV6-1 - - TGTGCCAGCAGTGCCCGCCCGGGAGAGCAGTTCTTC CASSARPGEQFF
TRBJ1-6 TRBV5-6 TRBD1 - TGTGCCAGCAGCTTGGCAGGGGGAGGTAATTCACCCCTCCACTTT CASSLAGGGNSPLHF
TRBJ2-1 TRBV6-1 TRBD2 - TGTGCCGCCGGGACTAGCTTCGAGGAGTTCTTC CAAGTSFEEFF
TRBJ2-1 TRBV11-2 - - TGTGCCAGCAGGGAGCCGTTCTACAATGAGCAGTTCTTC CASREPFYNEQFF
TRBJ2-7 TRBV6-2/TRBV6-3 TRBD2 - TGTGCCAGCAGTTACCCCTTTAGCGGGAGCTCCTACGAGCAGTACTTC CASSYPFSGSSYEQYF
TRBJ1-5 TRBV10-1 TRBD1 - TGCGCCAGCAGTGAGCCACAACTAAAGACAGGGGAAAGCAATCAGCCCCAGCATTTT CASSEPQLKTGESNQPQHF
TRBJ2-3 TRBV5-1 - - TGCGCCAGCAGCTTCGGAGGGTGGGGTAGTTCAGATACGCAGTATTTT CASSFGGWGSSDTQYF
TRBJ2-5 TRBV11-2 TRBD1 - TGTGCCAGCAGGACTACAGGGGGCGTTGAGACCCAGTACTTC CASRTTGGVETQYF
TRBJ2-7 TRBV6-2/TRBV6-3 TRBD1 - TGTGCCAGCAGTTACGCGGCAGGGGGCTACGAGCAGTACTTC CASSYAAGGYEQYF
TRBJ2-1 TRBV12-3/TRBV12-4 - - TGTGCCAGCAGTTTAAACAGGGGGGGGAATGAGCAGTTCTTC CASSLNRGGNEQFF
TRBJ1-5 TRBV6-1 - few TGTGCCAGCAGAATATCGGGGAACGGCAATCAGCCCCAGCATTTT CASRISGNGNQPQHF